One and the same sample provided the 20 T cell receptor beta chains below, sequenced in a study of neurological immune-mediated disorders. TCRdb used MiXCR to reprocess the 5' RACE reads, holding one entry per CDR3 protein. The sample includes about 14,000 distinct CDR3 sequences, 13% of them seen just once. The sequencing sample was made of CD8+ T cells from blood. The receptors were sampled from a female donor with HTLV-1-associated myelopathy (HAM/TSP).

This clonotype has ten or more counts. The CDR3 sequence: CASSSPLYTDTQYF. CDR3 nucleotide sequence: TGTGCCAGCAGTTCGCCCCTGTACACAGATACGCAGTATTTT. The J gene is TRBJ2-3, the V gene TRBV28, with D hard to call. Per germline, CDR1 MDHEN and CDR2 SYDVKM. Trimming cost V 4 bases and J 2 bases, with 10 bases left between them. The CDR3 length is 14 residues.

There are many counts of this clonotype. V gene TRBV20-1 combines with J gene TRBJ1-1, with D unclear. Trimming took 0 bases from V and 3 from J, leaving 8 bases between them. The germline gives CDR1 DFQATT, CDR2 SNEGSKA (reference sequence). CDR3 length: 13 amino acids. For the CDR3, the DNA is TGCAGTGCTAGAGATCGGTCCGACACTGAAGCTTTCTTT. Protein sequence: CSARDRSDTEAFF.

This clonotype was counted ten times or more. The CDR3 bases are TGTGCCAGCAGCCGAGGGGGGAGTGTCACAGATACGCAGTATTTT. Its protein product is CASSRGGSVTDTQYF. This chain links TRBV7-8 with TRBJ2-3; the D gene could be TRBD1 or TRBD2 (6 bases each). V was shortened by 5 bases and J by 2 bases, with 14 bases between the two germline ends. The CDR3 is 15 residues long. Germline CDR1 SGHVS, CDR2 FQNEAQ.

This clonotype was seen many times. This chain links TRBV25-1 with TRBJ1-6; D uncertain. Trimming took 7 bases from V and 0 from J, leaving 13 bases between them. This CDR3 has 16 amino acids. The V gene's germline CDR1 is MGHDK and CDR2 SYGVNS. The CDR3 DNA sequence: TGTGCCAGCATCGGACCGACGAGCTCCTATAATTCACCCCTCCACTTT. The encoded protein is CASIGPTSSYNSPLHF.

Concerning this clonotype itself: At one boundary the junction diverges from the germline segment, which might be a read error. The rearrangement joins TRBV20-1 to TRBJ2-3; a possible D gene is TRBD1 (5 bases). The CDR3 contains 14 residues. Germline-derived CDR1 and CDR2 are DFQATT and SNEGSKA (reference sequence). For the CDR3, the DNA is TGCAGTGTTAGAGATGGAGTCCGCACAGGTACGCAGTATTTT. Protein sequence: CSVRDGVRTGTQYF.

Ten or more counts support this clonotype. The V and J genes are TRBV6-2 or TRBV6-3 and TRBJ2-1; the match to TRBD2 covers 8 bases. Looked up from germline, CDR1 is MNHEY and CDR2 is SVGEGT. The V segment lost 6 bases and the J segment 0 bases; nucleotides outside the gene matches: 4. The CDR3 spans 15 residues. CDR3 amino acids: CASSFSGSSYNEQFF. CDR3 bases: TGTGCCAGCAGCTTCAGCGGGAGCTCCTACAATGAGCAGTTCTTC.

This clonotype was seen ten or more times. The V call is TRBV5-1, the J call TRBJ2-7; a weak D match, TRBD1 (6 bases). CDR3 length: 15 amino acids. Germline CDR1 SGHRS, CDR2 YFSETQ. V lost 1 base and J lost 3, with 14 bases in between. CDR3 loop: CASSLISGDFYEQYF. For the CDR3, the DNA is TGCGCCAGCAGCTTGATTTCAGGGGATTTCTACGAGCAGTACTTC.

This clonotype has at least ten counts. The chain links TRBV18 to TRBJ2-6; 8 nucleotides line up with TRBD1. The CDR3 is made up of 18 amino acids. V gave up 1 base and J gave up 0 bases; unmatched junction bases: 5. Per germline, CDR1 KGHSH and CDR2 LQKENI. CDR3 amino acids: CASSPRGQVPSGANVLTF. For the CDR3, the DNA is TGTGCCAGCTCACCACGGGGACAGGTCCCCTCTGGGGCCAACGTCCTGACTTTC. Filled out from reference TRBV18 and TRBJ2-6, the complete variable domain reads NAGVMQNPRHLVRRRGQEARLRCSPMKGHSHVYWYRQLPEEGLKFMVYLQKENIIDESGMPKERFSAEFPKEGPSILRIQQVVRGDSAAYFCASSPRGQVPSGANVLTFGAGSRLTVL.

This clonotype was seen ten or more times. The chain joins TRBV20-1 to TRBJ1-3; D is uncertain. This CDR3 comprises 17 residues. Germline values: CDR1 DFQATT, CDR2 SNEGSKA (reference sequence). The V end lost 6 bases, the J end lost 0 bases, and 21 bases lay between the germline ends. The CDR3 is CSAESRATAFSGNTIYF. CDR3 in DNA: TGCAGTGCCGAATCCCGGGCCACCGCTTTCTCTGGAAACACCATATATTTT.

This clonotype was observed many times. This chain joins TRBV7-6 and TRBJ1-5; D gene uncertain. This CDR3 contains 13 residues. The ends were cut back, 5 bases at V and 4 bases at J, with 9 bases in the middle. Germline CDR1 is SGHVS and CDR2 is FNYEAQ. The DNA for the CDR3 is TGTGCCAGCAGCCCTACAGCGAATCAGCCCCAGCATTTT. Translation gives CASSPTANQPQHF.

This clonotype was counted many times. The V gene is TRBV6-2 or TRBV6-3, the J gene TRBJ2-5, with D unclear. Trimming removed 2 bases from V and 4 bases from J, with 20 bases in between. This CDR3 contains 17 residues. Germline values: CDR1 MNHEY, CDR2 SVGEGT. Here the CDR3 reads CASSYPLSGVGAETQYF. The DNA of the CDR3 is TGTGCCAGCAGTTACCCGCTGTCCGGAGTAGGTGCAGAGACCCAGTACTTC.

This clonotype was seen repeatedly, ten times or more. The J gene is TRBJ1-1, the V gene TRBV12-3 or TRBV12-4; D remains ambiguous. Trimming cost V 2 bases and J 5 bases, with 15 bases left between them. The CDR3 has 15 residues. As DNA, the CDR3 is TGTGCCAGCAGTTTAACGGTGCTCGGCGGGACTGAAGCTTTCTTT. Encoded protein: CASSLTVLGGTEAFF.

In its sample, this clonotype was seen many times. The rearrangement uses TRBV5-1 and TRBJ2-7; TRBD2 matches at 11 bases. This CDR3 contains 16 residues. CDR1 is SGHRS and CDR2 is YFSETQ in the germline V gene. J gave up 2 bases and V 3 bases, and 7 bases lay outside the gene matches. CDR3 amino acids: CASSSELAGVPYEQYF. The DNA for the CDR3 is TGCGCCAGCAGCTCTGAACTAGCGGGAGTGCCCTACGAGCAGTACTTC.

This clonotype was observed at least ten times. The V gene is TRBV7-8, the J gene TRBJ2-3; 9 bases align to TRBD2. CDR1 SGHVS and CDR2 FQNEAQ come from the germline V gene. With 5 bases clipped from V and 4 bases from J, the junction kept 7 bases outside the gene matches. This CDR3 is 15 amino acids long. The CDR3 bases are TGTGCCAGCAGCCTAATAGCGGGAGAGGCAGATACGCAGTATTTT. It yields the protein CASSLIAGEADTQYF.

This clonotype was detected many times. The DNA of the CDR3 is TGTGCCAGCAGCCAACTGGGGCTAGGGGGGACTGAAGCTTTCTTT. Translation gives CASSQLGLGGTEAFF. The gene calls are TRBV11-1 and TRBJ1-1, with a possible D match to TRBD1 (6 bases). From germline, CDR1 is SGHAT and CDR2 FQDESV (reference sequence). The CDR3 has 15 amino acids. Deletions cut 5 bases from V and 5 bases from J, with 18 bases between.

This clonotype was picked up many times. V and J are TRBV27 and TRBJ2-6, with 7 bases fitting TRBD2. Germline loops: CDR1 MNHEY, CDR2 SMNVEV (reference sequence). The V gene end was trimmed by 3 bases and the J gene end by 0 bases; junction bases not matched to a gene: 2. The CDR3 is 16 amino acids. The CDR3 sequence is CASSFRGVSGANVLTF. The CDR3 DNA is TGTGCCAGCAGTTTCCGGGGGGTCTCTGGGGCCAACGTCCTGACTTTC.

This rearrangement joins TRBV20-1 to TRBJ2-5, with D unresolved. This CDR3 has 16 residues. The V gene lost 4 bases and the J gene lost 4 bases, with 22 bases spanning the gap. Germline CDR1 and CDR2: DFQATT and SNEGSKA (reference sequence). The CDR3 bases are TGCAGTGCTACGTGGGGTGATACAAGCATTAGAGAGACCCAGTACTTC. Translation gives CSATWGDTSIRETQYF.

This clonotype has a count of ten or more. The chain employs TRBV27 and TRBJ1-1; no reliable D call. Trimming stripped 2 bases from V and 0 bases from J, with 4 bases between. CDR1 MNHEY and CDR2 SMNVEV come from the germline V gene (reference sequence). This CDR3 region has 13 residues. The CDR3 sequence is CASSLALNTEAFF. The CDR3 DNA follows: TGTGCCAGCAGTTTAGCACTGAACACTGAAGCTTTCTTT.

This clonotype was seen ten or more times. The gene calls are TRBV12-3 or TRBV12-4 and TRBJ2-7, with TRBD1 identical over 7 bases. The CDR3 has 14 amino acids. J lost 5 bases, V lost 8 bases, and 12 bases had no gene match. The DNA for the CDR3 is TGTGCCAGCTCGCAAATTGGGACAGACGACGAGCAGTACTTC. As protein: CASSQIGTDDEQYF.

This clonotype has at least ten counts. The chain uses TRBV6-5 and TRBJ1-1, with unresolved D. The germline V gene encodes CDR1 MNHEY and CDR2 SVGAGI. This CDR3 has 13 amino acids. The V and J ends lost 3 bases and 1 base respectively, with 6 bases between them. CDR3 sequence (DNA): TGTGCCAGCAGTTATAACGGGAACACTGAAGCTTTCTTT. Its protein product is CASSYNGNTEAFF.